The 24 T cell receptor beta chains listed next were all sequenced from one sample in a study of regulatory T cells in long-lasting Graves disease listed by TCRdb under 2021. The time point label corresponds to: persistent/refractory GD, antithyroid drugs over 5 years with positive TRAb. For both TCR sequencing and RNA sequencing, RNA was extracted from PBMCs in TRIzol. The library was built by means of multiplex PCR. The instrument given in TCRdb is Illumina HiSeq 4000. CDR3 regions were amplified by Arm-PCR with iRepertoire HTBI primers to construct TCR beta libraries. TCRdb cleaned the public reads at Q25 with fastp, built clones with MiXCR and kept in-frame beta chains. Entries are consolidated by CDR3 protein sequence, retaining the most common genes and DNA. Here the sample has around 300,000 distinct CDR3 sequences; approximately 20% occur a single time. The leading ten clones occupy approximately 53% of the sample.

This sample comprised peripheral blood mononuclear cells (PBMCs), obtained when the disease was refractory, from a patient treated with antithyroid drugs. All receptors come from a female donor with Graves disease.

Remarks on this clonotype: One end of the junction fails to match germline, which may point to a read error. CDR3 DNA sequence: TGTGCCAGCAGCTTAGTAATGGTGACGGGCACCGAGGAGCTGTTTTTT. It encodes CASSLVMVTGTEELFF. The chain is built from TRBV11-2 and TRBJ2-2, with no clear D. The CDR3 runs 16 residues. Germline assignment: CDR1 SGHAT and CDR2 FQNNGV.

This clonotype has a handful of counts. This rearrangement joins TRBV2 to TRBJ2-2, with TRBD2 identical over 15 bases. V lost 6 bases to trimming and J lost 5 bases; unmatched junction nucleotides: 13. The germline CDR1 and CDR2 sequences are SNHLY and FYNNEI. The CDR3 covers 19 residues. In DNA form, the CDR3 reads TGTGCCAGCAGACTATTTGGACTAGCGGGAGGGCCTGAGACCGGGGAGCTGTTTTTT. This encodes CASRLFGLAGGPETGELFF.

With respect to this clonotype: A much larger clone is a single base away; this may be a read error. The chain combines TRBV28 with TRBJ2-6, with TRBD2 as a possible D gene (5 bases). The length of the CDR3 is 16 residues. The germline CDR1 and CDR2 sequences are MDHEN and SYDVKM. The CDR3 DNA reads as TGTGCCAGCAGCAAACCCGGACTCTCTAGGGCCAACGTCCTGACTTTC. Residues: CASSKPGLSRANVLTF.

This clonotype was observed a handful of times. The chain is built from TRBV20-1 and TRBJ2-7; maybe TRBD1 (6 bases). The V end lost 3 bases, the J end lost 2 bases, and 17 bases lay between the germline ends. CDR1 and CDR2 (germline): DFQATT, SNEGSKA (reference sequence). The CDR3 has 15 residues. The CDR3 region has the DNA TGCAGTGCTAGGTCCCCCGGGACACCTACCTACGAGCAGTACTTC. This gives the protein CSARSPGTPTYEQYF.

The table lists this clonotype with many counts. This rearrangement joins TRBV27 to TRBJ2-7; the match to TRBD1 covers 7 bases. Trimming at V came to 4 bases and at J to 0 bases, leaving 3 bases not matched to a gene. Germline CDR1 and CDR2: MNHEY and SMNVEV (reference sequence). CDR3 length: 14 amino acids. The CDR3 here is CASSSGTASYEQYF. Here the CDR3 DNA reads TGTGCCAGCAGTTCAGGGACAGCCTCCTACGAGCAGTACTTC.

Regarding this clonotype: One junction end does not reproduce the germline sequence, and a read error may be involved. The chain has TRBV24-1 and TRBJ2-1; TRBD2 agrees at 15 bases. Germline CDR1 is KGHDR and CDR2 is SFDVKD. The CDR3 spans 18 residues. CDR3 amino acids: CATAGTSGRFSSCNEQFF. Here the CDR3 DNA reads TGTGCCACCGCGGGGACTAGCGGGAGGTTCAGCTCCTGCAATGAGCAGTTCTTC.

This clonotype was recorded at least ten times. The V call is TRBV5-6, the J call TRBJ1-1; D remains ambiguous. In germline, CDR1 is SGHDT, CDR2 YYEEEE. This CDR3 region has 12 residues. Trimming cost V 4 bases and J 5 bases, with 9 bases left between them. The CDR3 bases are TGTGCCAGCAGCACGGCTTGGACTGAAGCTTTCTTT. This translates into CASSTAWTEAFF.

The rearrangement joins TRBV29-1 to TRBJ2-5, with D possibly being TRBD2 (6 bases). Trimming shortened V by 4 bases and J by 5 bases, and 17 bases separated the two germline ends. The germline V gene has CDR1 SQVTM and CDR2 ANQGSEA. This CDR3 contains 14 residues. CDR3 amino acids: CSVVFWGGGETQYF. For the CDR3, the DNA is TGCAGCGTTGTTTTTTGGGGTGGGGGGGAGACCCAGTACTTC. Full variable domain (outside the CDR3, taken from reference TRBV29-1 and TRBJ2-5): SAVISQKPSRDICQRGTSLTIQCQVDSQVTMMFWYRQQPGQSLTLIATANQGSEATYESGFVIDKFPISRPNLTFSTLTVSNMSPEDSSIYLCSVVFWGGGETQYFGPGTRLLVL.

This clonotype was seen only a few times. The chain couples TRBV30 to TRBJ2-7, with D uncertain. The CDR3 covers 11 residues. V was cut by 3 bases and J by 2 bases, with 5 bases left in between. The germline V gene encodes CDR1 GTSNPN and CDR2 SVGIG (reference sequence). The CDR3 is CAWRGTYEQYF. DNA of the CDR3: TGTGCCTGGAGGGGTACCTACGAGCAGTACTTC.

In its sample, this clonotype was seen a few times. CDR3: CASSPLWGRAGDEQFF. The DNA of the CDR3 is TGTGCCAGCAGCCCCCTTTGGGGGAGGGCGGGTGATGAGCAGTTCTTC. The chain recombines TRBV11-1 with TRBJ2-1; TRBD2 matches at 7 bases. Germline trimming cut 5 bases from V and 8 bases from J; bases unmatched to any gene: 15. The CDR3 is made up of 16 amino acids. Germline CDR1 reads SGHAT; CDR2 reads FQDESV (reference sequence).

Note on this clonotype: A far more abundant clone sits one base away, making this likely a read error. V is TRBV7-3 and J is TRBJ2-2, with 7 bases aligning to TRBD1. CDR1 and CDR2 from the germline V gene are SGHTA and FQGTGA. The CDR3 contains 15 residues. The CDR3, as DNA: TGTGCCAGCAGGCCCGGGACAGCGAACACCGGGGAGCCGTTTTTT. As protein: CASRPGTANTGEPFF.

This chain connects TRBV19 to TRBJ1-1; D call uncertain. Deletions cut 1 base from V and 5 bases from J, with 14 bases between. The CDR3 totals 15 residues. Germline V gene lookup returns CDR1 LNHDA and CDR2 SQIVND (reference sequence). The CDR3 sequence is CASSIGKGDGTEAFF. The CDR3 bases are TGTGCCAGTAGTATAGGAAAGGGTGATGGAACTGAAGCTTTCTTT.

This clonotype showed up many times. Here the CDR3 DNA reads TGTGCCAGCAGCCTCGGTGGGGGGGTTTGGTACGAGCAGTACTTC. It encodes CASSLGGGVWYEQYF. The V gene is TRBV11-2, the J gene TRBJ2-7; 7 positions match TRBD2. The CDR3 has 15 residues. Germline assignment: CDR1 SGHAT and CDR2 FQNNGV. Germline trimming cut 5 bases from V and 4 bases from J; bases unmatched to any gene: 11.

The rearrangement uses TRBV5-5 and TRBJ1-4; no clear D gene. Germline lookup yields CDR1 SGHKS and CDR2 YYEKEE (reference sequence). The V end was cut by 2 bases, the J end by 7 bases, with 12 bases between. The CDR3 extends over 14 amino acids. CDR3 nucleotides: TGTGCCAGCAGCTTATCTGAAGTACGTGAAAAACTGTTTTTT. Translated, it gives CASSLSEVREKLFF.

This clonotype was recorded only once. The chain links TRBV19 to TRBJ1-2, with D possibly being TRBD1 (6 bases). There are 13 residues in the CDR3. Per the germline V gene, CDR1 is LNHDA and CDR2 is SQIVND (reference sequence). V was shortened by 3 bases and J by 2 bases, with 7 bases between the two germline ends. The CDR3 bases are TGTGCCAGTAGTATGACAGGAAACTATGGCTACACCTTC. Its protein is CASSMTGNYGYTF.

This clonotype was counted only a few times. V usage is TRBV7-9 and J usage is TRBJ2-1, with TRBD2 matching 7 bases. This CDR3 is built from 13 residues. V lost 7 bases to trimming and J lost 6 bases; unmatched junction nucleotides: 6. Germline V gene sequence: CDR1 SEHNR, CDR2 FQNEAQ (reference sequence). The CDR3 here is CASNEAGANEQFF. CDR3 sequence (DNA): TGTGCCAGCAATGAGGCGGGAGCCAATGAGCAGTTCTTC.

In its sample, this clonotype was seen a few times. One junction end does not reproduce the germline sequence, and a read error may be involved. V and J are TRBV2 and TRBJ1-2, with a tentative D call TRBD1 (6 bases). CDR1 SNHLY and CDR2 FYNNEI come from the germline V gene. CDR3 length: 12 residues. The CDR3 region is CAGRGGLGGYTF. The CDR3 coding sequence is TGTGCCGGCAGGGGCGGGCTAGGTGGCTACACCTTC. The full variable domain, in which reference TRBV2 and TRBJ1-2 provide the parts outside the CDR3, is EPEVTQTPSHQVTQMGQEVILRCVPISNHLYFYWYRQILGQKVEFLVSFYNNEISEKSEIFDDQFSVERPDGSNFTLKIRSTKLEDSAMYFCAGRGGLGGYTFGSGTRLTVV.

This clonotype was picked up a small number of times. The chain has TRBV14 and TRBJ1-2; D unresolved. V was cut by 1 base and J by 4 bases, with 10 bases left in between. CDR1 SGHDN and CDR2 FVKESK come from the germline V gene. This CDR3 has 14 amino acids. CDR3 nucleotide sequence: TGTGCCAGCAGCCAAGTTAACAGCCCCTATGGCTACACCTTC. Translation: CASSQVNSPYGYTF.

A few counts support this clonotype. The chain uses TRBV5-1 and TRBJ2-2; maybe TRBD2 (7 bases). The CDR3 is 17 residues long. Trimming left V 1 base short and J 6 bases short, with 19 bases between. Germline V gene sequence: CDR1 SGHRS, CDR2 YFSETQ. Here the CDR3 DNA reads TGCGCCAGCAGCTTGTTAGGGGGAGGGCCACCATCCGGGGAGCTGTTTTTT. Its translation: CASSLLGGGPPSGELFF.

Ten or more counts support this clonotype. The CDR3 is CASRDSGLAGGEQYF. As DNA, the CDR3 is TGTGCCAGCAGAGATTCTGGACTAGCGGGAGGCGAGCAGTACTTC. The chain carries TRBV6-1 and TRBJ2-7; 14 positions agree with TRBD2. Germline V gene lookup returns CDR1 MNHNS and CDR2 SASEGT. The CDR3 covers 15 residues. V shed 6 bases, J shed 6 bases, and the junction held 7 bases outside the gene matches.

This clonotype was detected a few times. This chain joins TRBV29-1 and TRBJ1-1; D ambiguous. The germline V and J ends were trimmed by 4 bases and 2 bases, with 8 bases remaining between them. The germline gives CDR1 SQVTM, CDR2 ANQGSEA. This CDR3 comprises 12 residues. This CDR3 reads CSVGQINTEAFF. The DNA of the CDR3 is TGCAGCGTTGGTCAGATAAACACTGAAGCTTTCTTT.

The CDR3 sequence: CATRDLRQETNNEQFF. CDR3 sequence (DNA): TGTGCCACCAGAGACTTACGACAGGAGACCAACAATGAGCAGTTCTTC. The chain combines TRBV15 with TRBJ2-1; D is possibly TRBD1 (6 bases). Germline V gene lookup returns CDR1 LNHNV and CDR2 YYDKDF (reference sequence). Trimming stripped 6 bases from V and 5 bases from J, with 20 bases between. The length of the CDR3 is 16 residues.

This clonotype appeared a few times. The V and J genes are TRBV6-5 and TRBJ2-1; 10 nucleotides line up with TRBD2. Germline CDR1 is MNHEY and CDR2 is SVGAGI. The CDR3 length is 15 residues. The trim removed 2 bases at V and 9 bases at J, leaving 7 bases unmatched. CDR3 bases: TGTGCCAGCAGTTACGTCCCTAGCGGGAGTTCTGAGCAGTTCTTC. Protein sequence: CASSYVPSGSSEQFF.

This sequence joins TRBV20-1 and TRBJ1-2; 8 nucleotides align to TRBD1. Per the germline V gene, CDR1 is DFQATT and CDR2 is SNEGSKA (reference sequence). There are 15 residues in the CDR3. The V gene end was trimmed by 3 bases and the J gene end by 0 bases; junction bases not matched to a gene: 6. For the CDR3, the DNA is TGCAGTGCTAGGGTCAGGGGGCTCGCTAACTATGGCTACACCTTC. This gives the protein CSARVRGLANYGYTF.